The present entry profiles one T cell receptor beta chain with its context. Its antigen remains unknown. The junction does not match germline at one end; this may be a read error. This entry comes from a study of cytomegalovirus exposure and HLA in healthy donors. In germline, CDR1 is SGHDT, CDR2 YYEEEE. The CDR3 is 15 amino acids. In the PCR, 60 Vbeta and 13 Jbeta primers were used. Methods used by the authors: Later analysis identified 88 million or so unique TCR beta chains, roughly 11 million shared. Some clones are missing from TCRdb's copy, which holds only in-frame ones; the method was immunoSEQ multiplex PCR. V, J and clone size derive from that table, while D and trimming were established from the DNA sequence. The repertoire includes around 190,000 clones, over 65% of them detected once, and 2% to 2.5% sits in the top ten. Findings of the study overall: Presence/absence analysis assumed near-uniform sequencing depth across donors. A highly shared variant cluster was judged a likely technical artifact.

Sequencing was performed on PBMCs. J is TRBJ1-5 and V is TRBV5-6; D not certain. The sequence came from a man in his fifties or sixties in good health and CMV-seronegative. Here the CDR3 reads CASSLAAGSNQPQNF. CDR3 bases: TGTGCCAGCAGCTTGGCGGCGGGGAGCAATCAGCCCCAGAATTTT.